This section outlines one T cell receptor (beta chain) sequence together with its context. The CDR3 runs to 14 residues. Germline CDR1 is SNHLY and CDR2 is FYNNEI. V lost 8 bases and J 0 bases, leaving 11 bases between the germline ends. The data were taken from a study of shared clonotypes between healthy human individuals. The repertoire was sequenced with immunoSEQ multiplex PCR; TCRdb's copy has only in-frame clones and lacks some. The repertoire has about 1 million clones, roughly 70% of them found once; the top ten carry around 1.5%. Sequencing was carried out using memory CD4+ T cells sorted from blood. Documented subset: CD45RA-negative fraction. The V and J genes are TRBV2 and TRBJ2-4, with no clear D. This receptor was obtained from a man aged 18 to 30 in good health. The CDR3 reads CASAPEIAKNIQYF. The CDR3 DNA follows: TGTGCCAGCGCGCCGGAAATAGCCAAAAACATTCAGTACTTC.